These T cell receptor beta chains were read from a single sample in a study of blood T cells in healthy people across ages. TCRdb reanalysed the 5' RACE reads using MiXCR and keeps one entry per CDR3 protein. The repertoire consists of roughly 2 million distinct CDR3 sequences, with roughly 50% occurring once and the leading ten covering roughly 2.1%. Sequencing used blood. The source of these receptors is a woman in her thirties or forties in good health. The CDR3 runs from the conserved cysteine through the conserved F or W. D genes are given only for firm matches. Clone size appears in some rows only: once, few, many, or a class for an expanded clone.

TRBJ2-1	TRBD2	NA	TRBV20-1	TGCAGTGTGGGGGGGTTCTCCTACAATGAGCAGTTCTTC	CSVGGFSYNEQFF
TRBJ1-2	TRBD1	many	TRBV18	TGTGCCAGCTCACGGACAGGGAGGGACTATGGCTACACCTTC	CASSRTGRDYGYTF
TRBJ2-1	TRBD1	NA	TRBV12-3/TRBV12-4	TGTGCCAGCAGGAGCGAGGGGGCTAGCTCCTACAATGAGCAGTTCTTC	CASRSEGASSYNEQFF
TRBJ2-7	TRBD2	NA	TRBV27	TGTGCCAGCAGTTTCCGCGCGCGGGGGGGGACCTACGAGCAGTACTTC	CASSFRARGGTYEQYF
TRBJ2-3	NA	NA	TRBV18	TGTGCCAGCTCACCCAACCGGGGCCGGCAAGATACGCAGTATTTT	CASSPNRGRQDTQYF
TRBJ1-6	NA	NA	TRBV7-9	TGTGCCAGCAGCTCGGAGGGGTTGGATAATTCACCCCTCCACTTT	CASSSEGLDNSPLHF
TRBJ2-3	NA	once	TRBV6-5	TGTGCCAGCAGTCAAGCGGAGAGCACAGATACGCAGTATTTT	CASSQAESTDTQYF
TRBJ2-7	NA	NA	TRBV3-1	TGTGCCAGCAGCCAAGATCGTAGGGGGGGGAACTACGAGCAGTACTTC	CASSQDRRGGNYEQYF
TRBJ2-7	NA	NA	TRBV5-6	TGTGCCAGCAGCTTCCTATCGCATTTCGCGGGCTACGAGCAGTACTTC	CASSFLSHFAGYEQYF
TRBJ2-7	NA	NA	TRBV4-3	TGCGCCAGCAGCCAAGATCGGAGAATCAGGGCCGAGCAGTACTTC	CASSQDRRIRAEQYF
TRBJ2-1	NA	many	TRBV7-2	TGTGCCAGCAGGGCGGGACGGCCTCCCAATGAGCAGTTCTTC	CASRAGRPPNEQFF
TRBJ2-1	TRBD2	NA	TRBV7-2	TGTGCCGGCAGCTTCGGGCGGGGGGGCGTCAATGAGCAGTTCTTC	CAGSFGRGGVNEQFF
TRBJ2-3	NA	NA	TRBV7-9	TGTGCCAGCAGCCCCGATGTTATGGTGACAGATACGCAGTATTTT	CASSPDVMVTDTQYF
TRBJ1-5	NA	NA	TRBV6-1	TGTGCCAGCAGTGAAATAGGTAGCAATCAGCCCCAGCATTTT	CASSEIGSNQPQHF
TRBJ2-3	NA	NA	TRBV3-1	TGTGCCAGCAGCCAAGAAGGAGAACTAGCAGGGGGCACAGATACGCAGTATTTT	CASSQEGELAGGTDTQYF
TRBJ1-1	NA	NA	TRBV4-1	TGCGCCAGCAGCCAAGATGATTTGGACCGCCTACCTTCAGGCACTGAAGCTTTCTTT	CASSQDDLDRLPSGTEAFF
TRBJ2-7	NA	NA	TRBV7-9	TGTGCCAGCAGCTTCACAGGGCAAACCTACGAGCAGTACTTC	CASSFTGQTYEQYF
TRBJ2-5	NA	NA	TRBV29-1	TGCAGCGCCATGAAGGGGGGCTCCGGGACCCAGTACTTC	CSAMKGGSGTQYF
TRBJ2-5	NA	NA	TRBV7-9	TGTGCCTGCAGCTTAGGGTTGTTAGGCGGAGAAGAGACCCAGTACTTC	CACSLGLLGGEETQYF
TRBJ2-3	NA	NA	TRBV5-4	TGTGCCAGCAGAGTAGGTAGCACGCAGTATTTT	CASRVGSTQYF
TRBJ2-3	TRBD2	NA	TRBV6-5	TGTGCCAGCAGGAGATCTAGCGGTAGCACAGATACGCAGTATTTT	CASRRSSGSTDTQYF
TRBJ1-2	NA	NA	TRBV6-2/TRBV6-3	TGTGCCAGCAGCTCAGGGGAAATCGGAGGTGGCTACACCTTC	CASSSGEIGGGYTF
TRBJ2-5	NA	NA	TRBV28	TGTGCCAGCAGTTTACCTGGGGCATCGCAAGAGACCCAGTACTTC	CASSLPGASQETQYF
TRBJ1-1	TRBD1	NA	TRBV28	TGTGCCAGCAGGTCCTACAGGGGTGAAGCTTTCTTT	CASRSYRGEAFF
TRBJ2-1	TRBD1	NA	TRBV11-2	TGTGCCAGCAGCTCGTTGGGACAGGCCTACAATGAGCAGTTCTTC	CASSSLGQAYNEQFF
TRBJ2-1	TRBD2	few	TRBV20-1	TGCAGTGCTAGAGCGGCGGGGGCCTACAATGAGCAGTTCTTC	CSARAAGAYNEQFF
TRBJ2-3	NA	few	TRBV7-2	TGTGCCAGCAGCTTACCCAAAATCTCTAGCACAGATACGCAGTATTTT	CASSLPKISSTDTQYF
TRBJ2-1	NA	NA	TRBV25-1	TGTGCCAGCAGTCCTCCCGGCATTCACAATGAGCAGTTCTTC	CASSPPGIHNEQFF
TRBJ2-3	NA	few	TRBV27	TGTGCCAGCAAACAGGGTGTCCTCTCAGGAGATACGCAGTATTTT	CASKQGVLSGDTQYF
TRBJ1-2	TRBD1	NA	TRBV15	TGTGCCACCAGCAGAGAGGACAGGGATGGCTACACCTTC	CATSREDRDGYTF
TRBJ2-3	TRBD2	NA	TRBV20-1	TGCAGTGCTAGCCCCTTTAGCGGGGGGCACACAGATACGCAGTATTTT	CSASPFSGGHTDTQYF
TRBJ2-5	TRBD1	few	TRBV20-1	TGCAGTGCTAGTATATTCAGGGGGCCGGGGGAGACCCAGTACTTC	CSASIFRGPGETQYF
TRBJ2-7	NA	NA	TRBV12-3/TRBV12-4	TGTGCCAGCAGGTTTGACTTACTCCGGGGACACCTCTACGAGCAGTACTTC	CASRFDLLRGHLYEQYF
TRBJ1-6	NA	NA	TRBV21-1	TGTGCCAGCCCAATCTCCTATAATTCACCCCTCCACTTT	CASPISYNSPLHF
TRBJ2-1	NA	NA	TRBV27	TGTGCCAGCAGTCCACTGTTTGGGTCGAACTACAATGAGCAGTTCTTC	CASSPLFGSNYNEQFF
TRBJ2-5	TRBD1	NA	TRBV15	TGTGCCACCGATTCTGGACAGGGCGTAGAGACCCAGTACTTC	CATDSGQGVETQYF
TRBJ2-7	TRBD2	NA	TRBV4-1	TGCGCCAGCAGCACTAGCGGGGGGGGAAGACCCTACGAGCAGTACTTC	CASSTSGGGRPYEQYF
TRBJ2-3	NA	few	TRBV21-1	TGTGCCAGCAGCAAATCCCGGGTAGCGGGGATAAAAGATACGCAGTATTTT	CASSKSRVAGIKDTQYF